This T cell receptor (beta chain) was sequenced for a study of blood T cells in healthy people across ages (dated by TCRdb to the mid-2010s). Looking at the study overall: Template switching captured roughly one uniquely barcoded TCR beta cDNA molecule per two T cells in model experiments. Age-related changes in TCR beta repertoire diversity were measured in the study by deep sequencing normalized with unique cDNA molecular identifiers. Four age groups were formed from the donors: young (average roughly 15 years), middle-aged (roughly 38), aged (roughly 58) and long-lived (approximately 80). To avoid experimental bias, donors of different ages were spread randomly across the sequencing lanes. Using the same blood draw, the study looked at two additional independent replicas of 1 million unique cDNA reads for two donors, one aged 18 to 30 and the other aged 80 or older.

The full study reports these points: A strong correlation was found between observed TCR beta diversity and the percentage of naive T cells measured by flow cytometry. Bulk unsorted PBMC profiling prevented conclusive comparison of naive and antigen-experienced compartments. As age increased, observed TCR beta diversity per million T cells dropped in a roughly linear way, and a significant reduction was already evident by age 40. The long-lived group showed more naive CD4+ T cells, fewer expanded clones and increased TCR diversity than the aged group, suggesting age selection. Estimates of total diversity based on one million sequenced T cells were regarded as lower bounds and as underestimates. Because donor CMV infection status was unknown, age-related changes in expanded clonotypes were potentially confounded.

Library preparation used 5' RACE. TCRdb names Illumina HiSeq 2500 as the instrument used. The second PCR ran for roughly 7 to 11 cycles and used a J-beta primer mix along with a sample-barcoded 5' primer. A template-switch 5' adaptor carrying 12 random nucleotides introduced a unique molecular identifier onto each TCR beta cDNA molecule. At least 3 million CDR3-containing paired-end reads were obtained from each sample. All of the RNA was converted into first-strand cDNA using the Mint cDNA synthesis kit, with a TRBC-specific oligonucleotide serving as the primer. After uracil-DNA glycosylase treatment, a first 18-cycle PCR used universal primers M1SS and BC2_uni_R on all cDNA. As for how the authors treated the data: For normalization, 1 million high-quality reads, each with a distinct molecular identifier, were randomly selected from each sample. Instead of being binned into consensus sequences, reads with shared molecular identifiers were discarded. CDR3 identification, clonotype clustering and error correction used MiTCR with a Q25 quality threshold and the strictest error-elimination algorithm. A nonparametric unseen species model using Euler transformation provided a lower-bound estimate of total TCR beta diversity. TCRdb cleaned the public reads at Q25 with fastp, built clones with MiXCR and kept in-frame beta chains. Rows with a matching CDR3 protein are joined into one entry that keeps the most common DNA and genes. Clone size and V and J calls follow TCRdb, not the original study. The sample table shows 800,000 to 1,000,000 distinct CDR3 sequences, and around 49% are seen once. Roughly 12% of the sample is held by the ten biggest clonotypes.

Systemically healthy Caucasian individuals from Russia, some 36 in total and aged about 6 to 100 years, were included as donors. Each donor gave ten milliliters of peripheral blood, collected into EDTA-treated Vacutainer tubes. Ficoll-Paque density-gradient centrifugation was used to isolate PBMCs, with at least 7 million obtained per sample. Trizol reagent was used to extract total RNA from PBMCs, with at least 5.5 micrograms per sample. For every donor, an aliquot of PBMCs went through flow cytometry to measure the percentages of naive CD45RAhigh/CD27high T cells. This clonotype was seen a handful of times. The antigen it recognizes is unknown. No base quality information exists; no much larger clone differs at one position. There are 14 amino acids in the CDR3, from cysteine to phenylalanine inclusive. Just the 42-base CDR3 DNA is kept, in frame starting at base 1. V is pared back by 3 bases and J by 1 base, with 9 bases lying between the germline termini.

Material for sequencing was blood. The sequence joins TRBV12-3 or TRBV12-4 to TRBJ2-5; confidence is insufficient to name the D gene. This clonotype was sampled from a man aged 25-40 years in good health. The CDR3 corresponds to CASSLAVGQETQYF. The sequenced DNA: TGTGCCAGCAGTTTGGCCGTCGGCCAAGAGACCCAGTACTTC.